Presented here are 24 T cell receptor beta chains from one specimen sequenced in a study of shared clonotypes between healthy human individuals. The assay was immunoSEQ multiplex PCR, and TCRdb's table has in-frame clones only and misses some. The table shows around 550,000 clones, with 90% to 96% occurring only once. The sequenced sample was naive CD4+ T cells sorted from blood. Subset meaning: CD45RA+ positively selected. The source is a woman in her twenties or thirties in good health.

The V and J genes are TRBV10-3 and TRBJ1-5; 7 bases are a match to TRBD1. Trimming removed 5 bases from V and 5 bases from J; junction bases left unmatched: 3. The germline CDR1 and CDR2 sequences are ENHRY and SYGVKD. This CDR3 has 13 amino acids. CDR3: CAISTDRDQPQHF. Written as DNA, the CDR3 is TGTGCCATCAGTACTGACAGGGATCAGCCCCAGCATTTT.

The chain employs TRBV7-9 and TRBJ2-5; D is perhaps TRBD1 (5 bases). Germline-derived CDR1 and CDR2 are SEHNR and FQNEAQ (reference sequence). This CDR3 is 13 amino acids long. The V and J ends lost 1 base and 2 bases respectively, with 5 bases between them. The DNA for the CDR3 is TGTGCCAGCAGCTTAGACAGGCAAGAGACCCAGTACTTC. It is translated as CASSLDRQETQYF.

This chain uses TRBV6-6 with TRBJ2-5; D ambiguous. From germline, CDR1 is MNHNY and CDR2 SVGAGI (reference sequence). CDR3 length: 14 residues. V lost 3 bases and J lost 1, with 9 bases in between. The CDR3, as DNA: TGTGCCAGCAGTTATTCGGCGGTCCAAGAGACCCAGTACTTC. Its translation is CASSYSAVQETQYF.

The rearrangement links TRBV15 to TRBJ1-1, with 7 bases fitting TRBD1. CDR3 length: 14 amino acids. Germline V gene sequence: CDR1 LNHNV, CDR2 YYDKDF (reference sequence). V lost 4 bases to trimming and J lost 1 base; unmatched junction nucleotides: 3. The DNA of the CDR3 is TGTGCCACCAGCACGGGGACAGCGAACACTGAAGCTTTCTTT. It yields the protein CATSTGTANTEAFF.

The rearrangement uses TRBV6-5 and TRBJ2-1, with D maybe TRBD2 (6 bases). The CDR3 has 13 amino acids. V lost 0 bases, J lost 8 bases, and 8 bases lay in between. Germline lookup yields CDR1 MNHEY and CDR2 SVGAGI. In DNA, the CDR3 is TGTGCCAGCAGTTACTCGTGGGGGGATGAGCAGTTCTTC. Translated, it gives CASSYSWGDEQFF.

The chain carries TRBV6-5 and TRBJ1-3; unclear D gene. The V end lost 4 bases, the J end lost 0 bases, and 13 bases lay between the germline ends. CDR3 length: 16 amino acids. Germline loops: CDR1 MNHEY, CDR2 SVGAGI. CDR3 amino acids: CASSSGLRFSGNTIYF. Here the CDR3 DNA reads TGTGCCAGCAGTTCGGGCCTCAGGTTCTCTGGAAACACCATATATTTT.

The V gene is TRBV18, the J gene TRBJ2-3; D uncertain. V was shortened by 1 base and J by 4 bases, with 9 bases between the two germline ends. The CDR3 totals 14 residues. The germline gives CDR1 KGHSH, CDR2 LQKENI. The CDR3 DNA sequence: TGTGCCAGCTCACCACGAAAAGCGCCAGATACGCAGTATTTT. This encodes CASSPRKAPDTQYF.

V usage is TRBV14 and J usage is TRBJ1-5, with D perhaps TRBD1 (6 bases). Trimming pared 3 bases from V and 3 bases from J, leaving 9 bases between. Germline CDR1 SGHDN, CDR2 FVKESK. This CDR3 region has 14 residues. The DNA for the CDR3 is TGTGCCAGCAGCCAGACAGGAGACAATCAGCCCCAGCATTTT. This encodes CASSQTGDNQPQHF.

This clone showed up just once. CDR3: CASSRPAYLKVVGYTF. In DNA, the CDR3 is TGTGCCAGCAGTAGACCGGCATACTTAAAGGTAGTTGGCTACACCTTC. V and J are TRBV28 and TRBJ1-2, with no clear D. There are 16 residues in the CDR3. With 5 bases removed from V and 7 bases from J, the gap between germline ends came to 23 bases. Germline V gene lookup returns CDR1 MDHEN and CDR2 SYDVKM.

The chain uses TRBV18 and TRBJ1-1; no clear D gene. The length of the CDR3 is 13 residues. Trimming removed 3 bases from V and 10 bases from J, with 15 bases in between. Germline loops: CDR1 KGHSH, CDR2 LQKENI. The CDR3 loop reads CASSPIGRSVAFF. CDR3 DNA sequence: TGTGCCAGCTCACCTATCGGCAGGTCGGTAGCTTTCTTT.

This chain uses TRBV5-6 with TRBJ2-3, with unresolved D. Per germline, CDR1 SGHDT and CDR2 YYEEEE. The CDR3 runs to 13 residues. The V gene lost 2 bases and the J gene lost 1 base, with 5 bases spanning the gap. CDR3 loop: CASSLAGTDTQYF. CDR3 DNA sequence: TGTGCCAGCAGCTTAGCCGGCACAGATACGCAGTATTTT.

The chain is built from TRBV27 and TRBJ2-1; D tentatively reads TRBD1 or TRBD2 (5 bases each). This CDR3 is 18 amino acids long. The V gene lost 6 bases and the J gene lost 4 bases, with 25 bases spanning the gap. Germline V gene data show CDR1 as MNHEY and CDR2 as SMNVEV (reference sequence). The CDR3 DNA sequence: TGTGCCAGCAGAAGCCGCATGCAGGGAGTGTTCGGGTACAATGAGCAGTTCTTC. Amino acid sequence: CASRSRMQGVFGYNEQFF.

The chain has TRBV6-5 and TRBJ2-1; D remains unclear. Germline CDR1 MNHEY, CDR2 SVGAGI. Trimming removed 0 bases from V and 3 bases from J, with 9 bases in between. This CDR3 region has 15 residues. CDR3 nucleotide sequence: TGTGCCAGCAGTTACTCGTTTTCATACTACAATGAGCAGTTCTTC. This translates into CASSYSFSYYNEQFF.

V is TRBV5-1 and J is TRBJ1-3, with D possibly matching TRBD1 (5 bases). The germline gives CDR1 SGHRS, CDR2 YFSETQ. V dropped 0 bases and J dropped 4 bases, with 11 bases sitting between them. The CDR3 runs 15 residues. CDR3 protein: CASSLEGTAGNTIYF. The CDR3 coding sequence is TGCGCCAGCAGCTTGGAAGGGACGGCCGGAAACACCATATATTTT.

The chain carries TRBV28 and TRBJ1-4, with D unclear. CDR3 length equals 17 residues. The ends were cut back, 5 bases at V and 0 bases at J, with 16 bases in the middle. The germline V gene encodes CDR1 MDHEN and CDR2 SYDVKM. For the CDR3, the DNA is TGTGCCAGCAGTGAATCCCCCGGGCTTGCAACTAATGAAAAACTGTTTTTT. Translated: CASSESPGLATNEKLFF.

The chain is built from TRBV18 and TRBJ2-2, with D tentatively TRBD1 (6 bases). CDR3 length: 13 amino acids. The V end was cut by 4 bases, the J end by 5 bases, with 8 bases between. Germline V gives CDR1 KGHSH, CDR2 LQKENI. The CDR3 is CASSLDRTGELFF. The CDR3 DNA is TGTGCCAGCTCACTAGACAGGACCGGGGAGCTGTTTTTT.

The chain carries TRBV28 and TRBJ2-5; perhaps TRBD1 as D (6 bases). Germline loops: CDR1 MDHEN, CDR2 SYDVKM. The CDR3 sequence is 12 residues long. CDR3 amino acids: CSSGATGETQYF. DNA of the CDR3: TGTTCTTCAGGGGCAACTGGGGAGACCCAGTACTTC.

This chain connects TRBV30 to TRBJ1-6; 9 bases are a match to TRBD1. With 0 bases clipped from V and 7 bases from J, the junction kept 10 bases outside the gene matches. This CDR3 spans 17 amino acids. Germline-derived CDR1 and CDR2 are GTSNPN and SVGIG (reference sequence). CDR3 bases: TGTGCCTGGAGTGTATCGATATACGGACAGGGGAATTCACCCCTCCACTTT. It encodes CAWSVSIYGQGNSPLHF.

The chain has TRBV2 and TRBJ1-2; 12 bases agree with TRBD1. CDR3 size: 14 residues. Germline-derived CDR1 and CDR2 are SNHLY and FYNNEI. The V gene end was trimmed by 5 bases and the J gene end by 5 bases; junction bases not matched to a gene: 3. The CDR3 loop reads CASSPGQGAYGYTF. The CDR3, as DNA: TGTGCCAGCAGTCCGGGACAGGGGGCGTATGGCTACACCTTC.

This chain joins TRBV2 and TRBJ2-3; possible D gene TRBD2, 6 bases. V lost 7 bases and J lost 0, with 11 bases in between. Germline CDR1 is SNHLY and CDR2 is FYNNEI. The CDR3 runs 14 residues. The chain's CDR3 is CASTLATSTDTQYF. The CDR3 nucleotides are TGTGCCAGCACGCTAGCGACTAGCACAGATACGCAGTATTTT.

The rearrangement joins TRBV19 to TRBJ2-3; the D gene is possibly TRBD1 (5 bases). There are 13 residues in the CDR3. The ends were cut back, 3 bases at V and 9 bases at J, with 13 bases in the middle. Per the germline V gene, CDR1 is LNHDA and CDR2 is SQIVND (reference sequence). CDR3 sequence reads: CASSMALQVTQYF. CDR3 bases: TGTGCCAGTAGTATGGCCCTACAGGTGACGCAGTATTTT.

The rearrangement uses TRBV27 and TRBJ2-7; weak D call: TRBD2 (6 bases). Per germline, CDR1 MNHEY and CDR2 SMNVEV (reference sequence). V was clipped by 2 bases and J by 1 base, with 12 bases between them. The CDR3 runs 15 residues. CDR3 in amino acids: CASSLKAGTSYEQYF. For the CDR3, the DNA is TGTGCCAGCAGTTTAAAGGCGGGAACATCCTACGAGCAGTACTTC.

The chain employs TRBV28 and TRBJ1-1, with D maybe TRBD1 (5 bases). The CDR3 runs to 13 residues. Germline CDR1 is MDHEN and CDR2 is SYDVKM. The germline V and J ends were trimmed by 5 bases and 3 bases, with 10 bases remaining between them. The CDR3 coding sequence is TGTGCCAGCAGTCAGGGAGCGGACACTGAAGCTTTCTTT. This sequence encodes CASSQGADTEAFF.

The chain links TRBV6-5 to TRBJ2-7; D is possibly TRBD2 (5 bases). V gave up 0 bases and J gave up 6 bases, with 15 bases separating them. The CDR3 is 15 residues long. The germline V gene has CDR1 MNHEY and CDR2 SVGAGI. This CDR3 is CASSYSRAWGAEQYF. The CDR3 DNA is TGTGCCAGCAGTTACTCGAGGGCTTGGGGAGCCGAGCAGTACTTC.